The 15 T cell receptor beta chains in this list originate from one sample, sequenced in a study of cytomegalovirus exposure and HLA in healthy donors. A multiplex PCR was run with 60 Vbeta primers and 13 Jbeta primers. Generated by immunoSEQ multiplex PCR, the TCRdb table keeps only in-frame clones and is missing some. The sample lists 95,000 to 110,000 clones, 60% to 80% seen once, with 5.8% in the top ten. The specimen sequenced was PBMCs. The receptors derive from a man aged 55-75 years in good health and CMV-seropositive.

The rearrangement links TRBV30 to TRBJ1-5; 12 bases agree with TRBD1. Trimming at V came to 0 bases and at J to 7 bases, leaving 1 base not matched to a gene. Germline loops: CDR1 GTSNPN, CDR2 SVGIG (reference sequence). The CDR3 totals 14 residues. The DNA of the CDR3 is TGTGCCTGGAGTGTGGGGACAGGGGGCCAGCCCCAGCATTTT. Translated: CAWSVGTGGQPQHF.

The gene calls are TRBV2 and TRBJ2-6; TRBD2 agrees at 7 bases. The CDR3 is made up of 17 amino acids. J gave up 4 bases and V 5 bases, and 11 bases lay outside the gene matches. Germline V gene sequence: CDR1 SNHLY, CDR2 FYNNEI. The CDR3 is CASSWGGSPLGANVLTF. CDR3 bases: TGTGCCAGCAGTTGGGGGGGGAGCCCTCTGGGGGCCAACGTCCTGACTTTC.

The rearrangement uses TRBV13 and TRBJ1-5, with D possibly being TRBD1 (6 bases). The V end was cut by 5 bases, the J end by 0 bases, with 11 bases between. The germline gives CDR1 PRHDT, CDR2 FYEKMQ (reference sequence). CDR3 size: 15 residues. CDR3 sequence reads: CASSRGTSSNQPQHF. For the CDR3, the DNA is TGTGCCAGCAGCCGAGGGACATCTAGCAATCAGCCCCAGCATTTT.

This sequence joins TRBV19 and TRBJ2-3; D call uncertain. The CDR3 sequence is 15 residues long. V dropped 0 bases and J dropped 1 base, with 8 bases sitting between them. The germline V gene has CDR1 LNHDA and CDR2 SQIVND (reference sequence). CDR3 bases: TGTGCCAGTAGTATAGATCCGGGTCGCACAGATACGCAGTATTTT. Translating it yields CASSIDPGRTDTQYF.

This clone was seen more than once but under ten times. The chain recombines TRBV5-1 with TRBJ1-1; the D gene is possibly TRBD1 (6 bases). Germline assignment: CDR1 SGHRS and CDR2 YFSETQ. The CDR3 extends over 15 amino acids. V was clipped by 3 bases and J by 4 bases, with 16 bases between them. The CDR3 protein is CASSSTGTLSTEAFF. Here the CDR3 DNA reads TGCGCCAGCAGCTCAACAGGGACCCTGAGCACTGAAGCTTTCTTT. Supplemented by reference TRBV5-1 and TRBJ1-1, the full variable domain reads KAGVTQTPRYLIKTRGQQVTLSCSPISGHRSVSWYQQTPGQGLQFLFEYFSETQRNKGNFPGRFSGRQFSNSRSEMNVSTLELGDSALYLCASSSTGTLSTEAFFGQGTRLTVV.

The V gene is TRBV6-1, the J gene TRBJ2-5; TRBD2 might be the D (5 bases). The germline V gene encodes CDR1 MNHNS and CDR2 SASEGT. V was shortened by 6 bases and J by 4 bases, with 12 bases between the two germline ends. CDR3 length: 13 residues. CDR3 protein: CASRRLPGETQYF. The CDR3 bases are TGTGCCAGCAGACGACTACCTGGAGAGACCCAGTACTTC.

In nucleotides, the CDR3 is TGTGCCAGCAGTCAAGGCAGGGGTGGCAATCAGCCCCAGCATTTT. Protein sequence: CASSQGRGGNQPQHF. J is TRBJ1-5 and V is TRBV27, with D possibly matching TRBD1 (6 bases). Germline CDR1 reads MNHEY; CDR2 reads SMNVEV (reference sequence). The CDR3 runs 15 residues. V was trimmed by 5 bases and J by 2 bases, leaving 13 bases between them.

The chain couples TRBV18 to TRBJ1-5, with D hard to call. Germline lookup yields CDR1 KGHSH and CDR2 LQKENI. V was pared by 6 bases and J by 3 bases, with 15 bases between. The CDR3 has 15 residues. CDR3 sequence (DNA): TGTGCCAGCTCGCCGCCGGGGAGCGACAATCAGCCCCAGCATTTT. This translates into CASSPPGSDNQPQHF.

The V and J genes are TRBV4-3 and TRBJ2-3, with 9 bases matching TRBD2. The junction had 4 bases not matched to a gene; V was cut back by 2 bases and J by 1 base. The germline V gene has CDR1 LGHNA and CDR2 YSLEER. The CDR3 covers 16 residues. The CDR3 DNA reads as TGCGCCAGCAGCCAATCGGCTAGCGGGGGCACAGATACGCAGTATTTT. Translating it yields CASSQSASGGTDTQYF.

V and J are TRBV9 and TRBJ2-2; D gene unclear. The CDR3 runs 14 residues. CDR1 SGDLS and CDR2 YYNGEE come from the germline V gene. V was trimmed by 6 bases and J by 7 bases, leaving 16 bases between them. CDR3 in DNA: TGTGCCAGCATGGCGACTTCAAGTGGCGGGGAGCTGTTTTTT. Amino acid sequence: CASMATSSGGELFF. The full variable domain, rest sourced from reference TRBV9 and TRBJ2-2, is DSGVTQTPKHLITATGQRVTLRCSPRSGDLSVYWYQQSLDQGLQFLIQYYNGEERAKGNILERFSAQQFPDLHSELNLSSLELGDSALYFCASMATSSGGELFFGEGSRLTVL.

The chain employs TRBV5-1 and TRBJ1-1, with 7 bases that match TRBD1. The junction had 7 bases not matched to a gene; V was cut back by 4 bases and J by 1 base. The CDR3 runs to 15 residues. CDR1 is SGHRS, CDR2 YFSETQ, per germline. CDR3 sequence: CASSAKGQPNTEAFF. As DNA, the CDR3 is TGCGCCAGCAGCGCGAAGGGACAGCCGAACACTGAAGCTTTCTTT. The full variable domain, its missing parts supplied by reference TRBV5-1 and TRBJ1-1, is KAGVTQTPRYLIKTRGQQVTLSCSPISGHRSVSWYQQTPGQGLQFLFEYFSETQRNKGNFPGRFSGRQFSNSRSEMNVSTLELGDSALYLCASSAKGQPNTEAFFGQGTRLTVV.

The V call is TRBV14, the J call TRBJ1-4; 12 bases agree with TRBD1. This CDR3 has 15 amino acids. V was pared by 4 bases and J by 8 bases, with 5 bases of the junction left unmatched. Germline CDR1 SGHDN, CDR2 FVKESK. CDR3 residues: CASSRGQGAKEKLFF. Here the CDR3 DNA reads TGTGCCAGCAGCCGGGGACAGGGGGCGAAAGAAAAACTGTTTTTT.

The chain has TRBV5-1 and TRBJ2-5; 14 nucleotides agree with TRBD2. The CDR3 spans 15 residues. Germline CDR1 and CDR2: SGHRS and YFSETQ. V gave up 3 bases and J gave up 6 bases; unmatched junction bases: 4. CDR3 loop: CASSWGTSGGKTQYF. The CDR3 DNA reads as TGCGCCAGCAGCTGGGGGACTAGCGGGGGTAAGACCCAGTACTTC. Combining the CDR3 with reference TRBV5-1 and TRBJ2-5 gives the whole variable domain KAGVTQTPRYLIKTRGQQVTLSCSPISGHRSVSWYQQTPGQGLQFLFEYFSETQRNKGNFPGRFSGRQFSNSRSEMNVSTLELGDSALYLCASSWGTSGGKTQYFGPGTRLLVL.

The V gene is TRBV6-5, the J gene TRBJ2-2, with TRBD1 as a possible D gene (5 bases). The V and J ends lost 1 base and 2 bases respectively, with 11 bases between them. The CDR3 contains 16 residues. The V gene's germline CDR1 is MNHEY and CDR2 SVGAGI. The CDR3 DNA sequence: TGTGCCAGCAGTTACTTTAGGCAGGGTAACACCGGGGAGCTGTTTTTT. As protein: CASSYFRQGNTGELFF.

This rearrangement joins TRBV6-1 to TRBJ2-7; weak D call: TRBD2 (6 bases). From germline, CDR1 is MNHNS and CDR2 SASEGT. The ends were cut back, 5 bases at V and 2 bases at J, with 13 bases in the middle. This CDR3 is 14 amino acids long. CDR3 DNA: TGTGCCAGCAGTCGGGACTCCGGGGCCTACGAGCAGTACTTC. Protein sequence: CASSRDSGAYEQYF.